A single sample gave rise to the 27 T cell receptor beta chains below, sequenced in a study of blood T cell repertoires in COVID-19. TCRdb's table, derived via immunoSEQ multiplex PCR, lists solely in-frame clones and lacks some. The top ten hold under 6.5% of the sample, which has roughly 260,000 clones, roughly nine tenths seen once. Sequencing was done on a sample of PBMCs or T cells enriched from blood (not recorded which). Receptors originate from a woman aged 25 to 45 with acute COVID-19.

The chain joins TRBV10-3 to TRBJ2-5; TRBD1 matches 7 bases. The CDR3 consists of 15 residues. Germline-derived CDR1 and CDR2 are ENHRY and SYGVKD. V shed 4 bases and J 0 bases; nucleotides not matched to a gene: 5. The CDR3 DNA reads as TGTGCCATCAGTGGAGGGGGCGGTAACCAAGAGACCCAGTACTTC. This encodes CAISGGGGNQETQYF.

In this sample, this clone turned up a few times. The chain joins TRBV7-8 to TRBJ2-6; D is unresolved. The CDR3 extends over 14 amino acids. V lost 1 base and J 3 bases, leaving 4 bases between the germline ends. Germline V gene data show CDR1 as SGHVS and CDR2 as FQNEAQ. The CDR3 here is CASSLVLGANVLTF. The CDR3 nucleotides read TGTGCCAGCAGCTTAGTTCTTGGGGCCAACGTCCTGACTTTC.

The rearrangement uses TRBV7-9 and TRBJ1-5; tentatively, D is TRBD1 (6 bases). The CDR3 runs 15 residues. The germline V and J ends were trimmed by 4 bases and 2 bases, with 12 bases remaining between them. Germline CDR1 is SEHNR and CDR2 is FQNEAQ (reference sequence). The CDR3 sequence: CASSSSRGGNQPQHF. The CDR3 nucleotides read TGTGCCAGCAGCTCGAGCAGGGGTGGCAATCAGCCCCAGCATTTT.

The CDR3 DNA is TGTGCTGGGGGGGGATCCTACAATGAGCAGTTCTTC. Translating it yields CAGGGSYNEQFF. The J gene is TRBJ2-1, the V gene TRBV30; TRBD2 matches at 7 bases. The germline V gene has CDR1 GTSNPN and CDR2 SVGIG (reference sequence). The CDR3 is 12 amino acids.

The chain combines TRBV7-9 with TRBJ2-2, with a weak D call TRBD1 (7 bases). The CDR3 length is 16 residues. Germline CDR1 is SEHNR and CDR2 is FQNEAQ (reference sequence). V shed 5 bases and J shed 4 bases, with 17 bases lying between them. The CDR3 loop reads CASSPGGQIATGELFF. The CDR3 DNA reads TGTGCCAGCAGCCCCGGGGGACAGATTGCCACCGGGGAGCTGTTTTTT.

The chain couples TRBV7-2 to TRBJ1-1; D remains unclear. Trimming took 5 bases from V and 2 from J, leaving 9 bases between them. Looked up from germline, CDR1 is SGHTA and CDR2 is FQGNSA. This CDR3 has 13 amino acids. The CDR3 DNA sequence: TGTGCCAGCAGCAGCATGTCCAACACTGAAGCTTTCTTT. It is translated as CASSSMSNTEAFF.

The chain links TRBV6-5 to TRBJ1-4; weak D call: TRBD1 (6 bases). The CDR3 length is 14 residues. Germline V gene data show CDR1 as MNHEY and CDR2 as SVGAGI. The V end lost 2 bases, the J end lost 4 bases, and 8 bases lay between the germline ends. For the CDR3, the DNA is TGTGCCAGCAGTTACCGACAGGTTAATGAAAAACTGTTTTTT. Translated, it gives CASSYRQVNEKLFF.

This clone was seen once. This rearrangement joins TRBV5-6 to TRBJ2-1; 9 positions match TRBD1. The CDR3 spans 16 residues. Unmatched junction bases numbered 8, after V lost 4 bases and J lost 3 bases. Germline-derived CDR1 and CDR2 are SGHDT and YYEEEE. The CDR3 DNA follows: TGTGCCAGCAGCCCCGAGGACAGGGGATTCTACAATGAGCAGTTCTTC. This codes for CASSPEDRGFYNEQFF. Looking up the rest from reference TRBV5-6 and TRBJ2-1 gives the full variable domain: DAGVTQSPTHLIKTRGQQVTLRCSPKSGHDTVSWYQQALGQGPQFIFQYYEEEERQRGNFPDRFSGHQFPNYSSELNVNALLLGDSALYLCASSPEDRGFYNEQFFGPGTRLTVL.

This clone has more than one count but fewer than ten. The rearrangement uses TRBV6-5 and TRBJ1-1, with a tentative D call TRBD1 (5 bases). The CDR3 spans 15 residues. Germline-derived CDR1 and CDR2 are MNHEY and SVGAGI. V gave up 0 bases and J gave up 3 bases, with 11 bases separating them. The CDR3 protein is CASSYSRQLDTEAFF. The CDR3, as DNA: TGTGCCAGCAGTTACTCGCGACAGCTTGACACTGAAGCTTTCTTT.

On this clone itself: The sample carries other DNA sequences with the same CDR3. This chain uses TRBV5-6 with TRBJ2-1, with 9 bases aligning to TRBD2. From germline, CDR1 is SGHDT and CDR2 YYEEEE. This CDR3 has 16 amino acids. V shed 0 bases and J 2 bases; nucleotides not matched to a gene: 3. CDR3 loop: CASSLALAGAYNEQFF. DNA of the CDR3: TGTGCCAGCAGCTTGGCCTTAGCGGGGGCCTACAATGAGCAGTTCTTC.

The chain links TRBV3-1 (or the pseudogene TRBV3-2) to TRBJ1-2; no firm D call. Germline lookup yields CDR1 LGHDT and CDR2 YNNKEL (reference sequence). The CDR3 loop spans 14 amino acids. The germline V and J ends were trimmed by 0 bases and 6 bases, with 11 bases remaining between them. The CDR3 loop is CASSQESAVNGYTF. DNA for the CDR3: TGTGCCAGCAGCCAAGAAAGCGCGGTAAATGGCTACACCTTC.

The CDR3 protein is CATSQTSSYEQYF. CDR3 DNA sequence: TGTGCCACCAGCCAAACATCATCCTACGAGCAGTACTTC. V is TRBV24-1 and J is TRBJ2-7; unclear D gene. This CDR3 has 13 residues. The germline V gene has CDR1 KGHDR and CDR2 SFDVKD. V shed 7 bases and J shed 1 base, with 10 bases lying between them.

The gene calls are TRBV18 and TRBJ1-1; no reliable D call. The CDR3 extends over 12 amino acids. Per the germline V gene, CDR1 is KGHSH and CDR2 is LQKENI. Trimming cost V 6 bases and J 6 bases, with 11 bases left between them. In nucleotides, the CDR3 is TGTGCCAGCTCCCCAAGGCAGGCTGAAGCTTTCTTT. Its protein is CASSPRQAEAFF.

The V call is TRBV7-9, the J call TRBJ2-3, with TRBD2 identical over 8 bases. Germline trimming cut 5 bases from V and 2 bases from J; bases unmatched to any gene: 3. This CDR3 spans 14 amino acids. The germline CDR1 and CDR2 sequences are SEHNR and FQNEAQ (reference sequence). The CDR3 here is CASSGTSFTDTQYF. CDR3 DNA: TGTGCCAGCAGCGGGACTAGTTTCACAGATACGCAGTATTTT. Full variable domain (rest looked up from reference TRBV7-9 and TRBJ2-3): DTGVSQNPRHKITKRGQNVTFRCDPISEHNRLYWYRQTLGQGPEFLTYFQNEAQLEKSRLLSDRFSAERPKGSFSTLEIQRTEQGDSAMYLCASSGTSFTDTQYFGPGTRLTVL.

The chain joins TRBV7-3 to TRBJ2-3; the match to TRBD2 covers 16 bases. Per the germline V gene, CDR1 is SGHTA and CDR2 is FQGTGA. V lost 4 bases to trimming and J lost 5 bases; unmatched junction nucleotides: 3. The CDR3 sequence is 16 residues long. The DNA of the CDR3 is TGTGCCAGCAGCTCCGGGACTAGCGGGAGGGTAGATACGCAGTATTTT. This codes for CASSSGTSGRVDTQYF.

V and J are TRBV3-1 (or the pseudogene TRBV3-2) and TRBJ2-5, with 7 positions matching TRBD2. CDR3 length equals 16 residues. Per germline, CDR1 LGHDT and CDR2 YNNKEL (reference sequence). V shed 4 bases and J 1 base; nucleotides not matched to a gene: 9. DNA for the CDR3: TGTGCCAGCAGCCTCTGGGGAGGGCAGGGCCAAGAGACCCAGTACTTC. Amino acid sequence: CASSLWGGQGQETQYF.

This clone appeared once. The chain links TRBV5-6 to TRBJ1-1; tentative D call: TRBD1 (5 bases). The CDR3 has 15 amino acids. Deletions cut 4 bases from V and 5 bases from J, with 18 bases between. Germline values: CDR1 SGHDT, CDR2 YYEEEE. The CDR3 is CASSNRRVGPTEAFF. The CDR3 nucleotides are TGTGCCAGCAGCAACCGGAGGGTGGGGCCGACTGAAGCTTTCTTT.

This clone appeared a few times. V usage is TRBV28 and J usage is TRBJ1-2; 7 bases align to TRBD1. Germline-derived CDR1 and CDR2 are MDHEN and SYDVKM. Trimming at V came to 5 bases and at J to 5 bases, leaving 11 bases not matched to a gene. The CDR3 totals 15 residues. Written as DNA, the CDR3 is TGTGCCAGCAGTCCATACAGGGGCGGAGGGTATGGCTACACCTTC. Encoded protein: CASSPYRGGGYGYTF.

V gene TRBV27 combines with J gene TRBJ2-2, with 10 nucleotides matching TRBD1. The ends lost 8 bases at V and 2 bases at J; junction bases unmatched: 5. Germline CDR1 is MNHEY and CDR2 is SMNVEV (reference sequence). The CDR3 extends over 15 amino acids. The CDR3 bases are TGTGCCAGCGCCCGGGACAGGGGTAACACCGGGGAGCTGTTTTTT. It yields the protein CASARDRGNTGELFF.

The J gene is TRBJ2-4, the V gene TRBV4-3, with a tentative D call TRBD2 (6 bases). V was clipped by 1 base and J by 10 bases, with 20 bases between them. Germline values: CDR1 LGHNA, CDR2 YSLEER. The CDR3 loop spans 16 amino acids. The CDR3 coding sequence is TGCGCCAGCAGCCAAGTCGCGAGTCCGCGTGCGGGAATTCAGTACTTC. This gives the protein CASSQVASPRAGIQYF.

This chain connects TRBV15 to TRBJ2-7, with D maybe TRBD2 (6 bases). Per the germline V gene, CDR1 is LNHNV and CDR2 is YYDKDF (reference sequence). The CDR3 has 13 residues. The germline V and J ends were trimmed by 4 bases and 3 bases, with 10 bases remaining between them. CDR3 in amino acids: CATSTLTSYEQYF. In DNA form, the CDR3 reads TGTGCCACCAGCACATTGACTAGCTACGAGCAGTACTTC.

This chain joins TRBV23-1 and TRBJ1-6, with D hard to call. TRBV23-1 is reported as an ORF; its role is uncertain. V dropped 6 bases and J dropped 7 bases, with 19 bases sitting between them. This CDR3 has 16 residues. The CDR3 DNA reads TGCGCCAGCAGCACGATAGGAGTTAAGGAGAATTCACCCCTCCACTTT. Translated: CASSTIGVKENSPLHF.

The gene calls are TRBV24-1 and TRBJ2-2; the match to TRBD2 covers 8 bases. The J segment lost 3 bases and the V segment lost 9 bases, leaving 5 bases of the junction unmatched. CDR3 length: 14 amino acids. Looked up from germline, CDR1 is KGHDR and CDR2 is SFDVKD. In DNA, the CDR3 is TGTGCCACCTCCGGGAGGGCCGACACCGGGGAGCTGTTTTTT. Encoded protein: CATSGRADTGELFF.

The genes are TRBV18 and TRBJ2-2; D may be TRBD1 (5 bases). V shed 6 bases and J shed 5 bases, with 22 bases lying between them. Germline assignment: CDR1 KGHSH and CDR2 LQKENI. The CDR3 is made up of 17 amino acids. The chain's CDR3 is CASSPTRQGADTGELFF. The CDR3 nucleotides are TGTGCCAGCTCGCCTACCCGTCAGGGCGCGGATACCGGGGAGCTGTTTTTT.

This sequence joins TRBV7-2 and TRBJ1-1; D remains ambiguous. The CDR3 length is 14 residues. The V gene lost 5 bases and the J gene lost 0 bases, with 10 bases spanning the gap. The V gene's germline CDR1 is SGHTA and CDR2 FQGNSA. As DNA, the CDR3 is TGTGCCAGCAGCGCCGGTATGATGAACACTGAAGCTTTCTTT. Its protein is CASSAGMMNTEAFF. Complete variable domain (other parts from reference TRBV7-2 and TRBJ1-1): GAGVSQSPSNKVTEKGKDVELRCDPISGHTALYWYRQSLGQGLEFLIYFQGNSAPDKSGLPSDRFSAERTGGSVSTLTIQRTQQEDSAVYLCASSAGMMNTEAFFGQGTRLTVV.

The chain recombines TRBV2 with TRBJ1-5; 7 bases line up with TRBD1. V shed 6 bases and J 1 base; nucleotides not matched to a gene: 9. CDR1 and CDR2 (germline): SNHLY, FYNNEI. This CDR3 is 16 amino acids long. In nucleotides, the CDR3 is TGTGCCAGCAGCACAGGACAGGCCGTCAGCAATCAGCCCCAGCATTTT. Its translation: CASSTGQAVSNQPQHF.

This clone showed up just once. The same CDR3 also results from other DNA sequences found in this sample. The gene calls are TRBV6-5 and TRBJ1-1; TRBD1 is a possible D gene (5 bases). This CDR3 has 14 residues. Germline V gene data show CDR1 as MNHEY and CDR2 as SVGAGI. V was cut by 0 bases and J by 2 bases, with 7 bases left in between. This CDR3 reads CASSYSGANTEAFF. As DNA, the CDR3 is TGTGCCAGCAGTTACTCAGGGGCTAACACTGAAGCTTTCTTT.